The clone carrying this TCR beta chain was detected ten times or more. Its antigen is as yet unknown. The TCR cDNA carried a universal primer site and UMIs from 5'RACE template switching. MiXCR was run by TCRdb on the 5' RACE reads, yielding one entry per CDR3 protein. The repertoire holds 200,000 to 300,000 distinct CDR3 sequences, with around 3.5% as singletons. This specimen comes from a study of T cells after yellow fever vaccination. Findings of the study overall: Highly abundant clonotypes carried over from the bulk population could end up in FACS-sorted repertoires as contaminants.

Germline assignment: CDR1 SGHRS and CDR2 YFSETQ. With 4 bases clipped from V and 4 bases from J, the junction kept 5 bases outside the gene matches. The CDR3 covers 15 residues. This chain links TRBV5-1 with TRBJ2-2; 9 bases match TRBD2. This receptor was taken from a young man who received the YFV17D yellow fever vaccine. The sample consisted of PBMCs, taken 15 days after the yellow fever booster vaccination. The CDR3 is CASSRDSGGTGELFF. The CDR3 nucleotides are TGCGCCAGCAGCCGGGATAGCGGGGGCACCGGGGAGCTGTTTTTT.